A single sample gave rise to the 10 T cell receptor beta chains below, sequenced in a study of shared clonotypes between healthy human individuals. Using immunoSEQ multiplex PCR, the repertoire was profiled, and TCRdb retains in-frame clones only, with some absent. This table has just under 95,000 clones, approximately 75% appearing once. The sequenced sample was memory CD8+ T cells sorted from blood. As to subset: CD45RO+ cells pooled with CCR7-negative TemRA cells. These receptors were collected from a man aged 30 to 45 in good health.

This chain connects TRBV30 to TRBJ1-3; no reliable D call. This CDR3 has 12 amino acids. Germline V gene lookup returns CDR1 GTSNPN and CDR2 SVGIG (reference sequence). With 3 bases removed from V and 4 bases from J, the gap between germline ends came to 7 bases. This CDR3 is CAWRGTGNTIYF. In DNA form, the CDR3 reads TGTGCCTGGAGAGGTACGGGAAACACCATATATTTT.

This chain connects TRBV11-2 to TRBJ2-3, with D perhaps given as TRBD1 or TRBD2 (5 bases each). Trimming took 2 bases from V and 8 from J, leaving 8 bases between them. Germline values: CDR1 SGHAT, CDR2 FQNNGV. CDR3 length: 12 amino acids. This CDR3 is CASSLSGGTQYF. CDR3 sequence (DNA): TGTGCCAGCAGCTTAAGTGGGGGTACGCAGTATTTT.

The rearrangement links TRBV27 to TRBJ2-1; D unresolved. The ends were cut back, 3 bases at V and 10 bases at J, with 16 bases in the middle. Per the germline V gene, CDR1 is MNHEY and CDR2 is SMNVEV (reference sequence). This CDR3 spans 14 amino acids. CDR3: CASSFMSWRREQFF. CDR3 DNA: TGTGCCAGCAGTTTCATGTCATGGCGGCGCGAGCAGTTCTTC.

The table lists this clone with a few counts. The chain couples TRBV5-5 to TRBJ2-3, with D tentatively TRBD2 (5 bases). CDR1 is SGHKS and CDR2 is YYEKEE in the germline V gene (reference sequence). This CDR3 is 14 amino acids long. V was pared by 3 bases and J by 0 bases, with 8 bases between. The CDR3 sequence is CASSSERSTDTQYF. CDR3 nucleotides: TGTGCCAGCAGCTCGGAGCGGAGCACAGATACGCAGTATTTT.

The chain links TRBV28 to TRBJ2-5; D may be TRBD1 or TRBD2 (5 bases each). Trimming took off 3 bases at V and 7 bases at J, with 12 bases between the two ends. The CDR3 runs to 13 residues. Looked up from germline, CDR1 is MDHEN and CDR2 is SYDVKM. In DNA, the CDR3 is TGTGCCAGCAGTTTGTGGGGGTTGGGGACCCAGTACTTC. Its translation is CASSLWGLGTQYF.

J is TRBJ2-7 and V is TRBV9; TRBD1 or TRBD2 may be the D gene (5 bases each). The CDR3 is 16 amino acids. Germline V CDR1 and CDR2: SGDLS, YYNGEE. Trimming pared 3 bases from V and 0 bases from J, leaving 16 bases between. The CDR3 nucleotides are TGTGCCAGCAGCGGGCGCGATGGGGGAAGCTCCTACGAGCAGTACTTC. Translating it yields CASSGRDGGSSYEQYF.

This clone turned up a few times. This chain uses TRBV6-1 with TRBJ2-3; TRBD2 aligns across 8 bases. This CDR3 region has 15 residues. Germline V lookup: CDR1 MNHNS, CDR2 SASEGT. J lost 1 base, V lost 6 bases, and 6 bases had no gene match. Here the CDR3 DNA reads TGTGCCAGCAGGCTCGGGCGGGAGGGCACAGATACGCAGTATTTT. Its translation: CASRLGREGTDTQYF.

The chain has TRBV27 and TRBJ2-1; D is possibly TRBD1 (6 bases). The CDR3 is 12 amino acids. Per the germline V gene, CDR1 is MNHEY and CDR2 is SMNVEV (reference sequence). V lost 5 bases, J lost 13 bases, and 15 bases lay in between. DNA for the CDR3: TGTGCCAGCAGTCTAATTGGACAGTACCAGTTCTTC. It specifies CASSLIGQYQFF.

This chain uses TRBV14 with TRBJ1-2, with D maybe TRBD1 (5 bases). There are 13 residues in the CDR3. V gave up 4 bases and J gave up 4 bases, with 10 bases separating them. Germline V gene lookup returns CDR1 SGHDN and CDR2 FVKESK. This chain's CDR3 is CASSREGLYGYTF. Here the CDR3 DNA reads TGTGCCAGCAGCCGCGAGGGACTCTATGGCTACACCTTC.

The chain couples TRBV11-2 to TRBJ2-1; D gene ambiguous. This CDR3 region has 13 residues. Trimming removed 5 bases from V and 6 bases from J, with 11 bases in between. Germline assignment: CDR1 SGHAT and CDR2 FQNNGV. The DNA for the CDR3 is TGTGCCAGCAGCCCCGGTTTAGTCAATGAGCAGTTCTTC. The encoded protein is CASSPGLVNEQFF.